This TCR beta chain was sequenced during a study of shared clonotypes between healthy human individuals. The data were produced by immunoSEQ multiplex PCR, yet TCRdb's version contains in-frame clones alone and is incomplete. The table has some 2 million clones, just under 95% seen once. V lost 0 bases and J 4 bases, leaving 4 bases between the germline ends. There are 11 residues in the CDR3. Germline V gives CDR1 DFQATT, CDR2 SNEGSKA (reference sequence). About this clone: Other DNA sequences from this sample encode an identical CDR3 as well.

Terminally differentiated effector memory CD45RA+ cells were left out of the naive CD8 fraction, which was CD45RO-negative and positively selected for CCR7. The sample taken for sequencing was naive CD8+ T cells sorted from blood. The genes are TRBV20-1 and TRBJ2-7; D is unresolved. This clonotype was sampled from a young man in good health. CDR3 region: CSARDGYEQYF. CDR3 DNA sequence: TGCAGTGCTAGAGACGGGTACGAGCAGTACTTC.